The 27 T cell receptor beta chains reported below all come from one sample, sequenced in a study of shared clonotypes between healthy human individuals. Measured with immunoSEQ multiplex PCR; TCRdb has only the in-frame clones, and not every one. The repertoire includes about 520,000 clones, about 96% of them detected once, and 0.05% to 0.07% sits in the top ten. The specimen sequenced was naive CD4+ T cells sorted from blood. This sample's subset: CD45RA+ positively selected. All receptors come from a woman in her 30s in good health.

This chain uses TRBV10-1 with TRBJ1-2, with 7 bases lining up with TRBD1. This CDR3 contains 12 residues. The ends lost 3 bases at V and 8 bases at J; junction bases unmatched: 3. Per germline, CDR1 WNHNN and CDR2 SYGVQD (reference sequence). This CDR3 reads CASSDTGVGYTF. Written as DNA, the CDR3 is TGCGCCAGCAGTGACACAGGGGTCGGCTACACCTTC.

The V and J genes are TRBV18 and TRBJ2-7, with a possible D match to TRBD2 (5 bases). Germline CDR1 and CDR2: KGHSH and LQKENI. This CDR3 is built from 14 residues. Trimming removed 2 bases from V and 3 bases from J, with 11 bases in between. The CDR3 reads CASSPGDYSYEQYF. DNA for the CDR3: TGTGCCAGCTCACCAGGCGACTACAGCTACGAGCAGTACTTC.

This clone was seen once. The V call is TRBV5-8, the J call TRBJ2-1, with 15 bases matching TRBD2. The germline CDR1 and CDR2 sequences are SGHTS and YDEGEE. This CDR3 spans 17 amino acids. The V gene end was trimmed by 5 bases and the J gene end by 6 bases; junction bases not matched to a gene: 9. The CDR3 protein is CASRTHGTSGRSNEQFF. Written as DNA, the CDR3 is TGTGCCAGCAGAACTCACGGGACTAGCGGGAGGAGCAATGAGCAGTTCTTC.

The chain uses TRBV6-5 and TRBJ2-5; 11 bases agree with TRBD1. Germline V gene lookup returns CDR1 MNHEY and CDR2 SVGAGI. This CDR3 contains 14 residues. J was trimmed by 5 bases and V by 6 bases; bases with no gene match: 5. CDR3 amino acids: CASRRTGGGETQYF. The CDR3 region has the DNA TGTGCCAGCAGGCGGACAGGGGGCGGTGAGACCCAGTACTTC.

The rearrangement uses TRBV14 and TRBJ2-3; 7 nucleotides align to TRBD2. The CDR3 consists of 15 residues. The germline gives CDR1 SGHDN, CDR2 FVKESK. J was trimmed by 1 base and V by 0 bases; bases with no gene match: 1. The CDR3 DNA follows: TGTGCCAGCAGCCAAGACGCGGGAGGCACAGATACGCAGTATTTT. It specifies CASSQDAGGTDTQYF.

The gene calls are TRBV7-9 and TRBJ1-1; D is unclear. The germline V gene encodes CDR1 SEHNR and CDR2 FQNEAQ (reference sequence). V gave up 1 base and J gave up 0 bases, with 18 bases separating them. This CDR3 has 18 residues. CDR3 sequence reads: CASSLGQQFIGVNTEAFF. CDR3 in DNA: TGTGCCAGCAGCTTAGGGCAGCAATTTATCGGCGTGAACACTGAAGCTTTCTTT. Full variable domain (rest looked up from reference TRBV7-9 and TRBJ1-1): DTGVSQNPRHKITKRGQNVTFRCDPISEHNRLYWYRQTLGQGPEFLTYFQNEAQLEKSRLLSDRFSAERPKGSFSTLEIQRTEQGDSAMYLCASSLGQQFIGVNTEAFFGQGTRLTVV.

This clone was detected only once. V is TRBV5-8 and J is TRBJ2-7; D assignment may be TRBD1 or TRBD2 (5 bases each). The CDR3 length is 14 residues. The V end lost 5 bases, the J end lost 2 bases, and 14 bases lay between the germline ends. CDR1 is SGHTS, CDR2 YDEGEE, per germline. This CDR3 reads CASRTEVGAYEQYF. The CDR3, as DNA: TGTGCCAGCAGAACTGAGGTGGGGGCCTACGAGCAGTACTTC.

The genes are TRBV11-3 and TRBJ2-1; 7 bases are shared with TRBD2. CDR1 and CDR2 from the germline V gene are SGHNT and YENEEA. The CDR3 covers 15 residues. After removal of 6 bases from V and 5 bases from J, the junction contained 10 bases not matched to a gene. The CDR3 region is CASSKGLLINNEQFF. Here the CDR3 DNA reads TGTGCCAGCAGTAAGGGACTACTAATTAACAATGAGCAGTTCTTC. Combining the CDR3 with reference TRBV11-3 and TRBJ2-1 gives the whole variable domain EAGVVQSPRYKIIEKKQPVAFWCNPISGHNTLYWYLQNLGQGPELLIRYENEEAVDDSQLPKDRFSAERLKGVDSTLKIQPAELGDSAVYLCASSKGLLINNEQFFGPGTRLTVL.

CDR3 nucleotide sequence: TGCGCCAGCAGCTTGGAGGTCATACAAGAGACCCAGTACTTC. It encodes CASSLEVIQETQYF. The chain is built from TRBV5-1 and TRBJ2-5; no definite D call. Germline V gene data show CDR1 as SGHRS and CDR2 as YFSETQ. Trimming removed 0 bases at V and 2 bases at J, with 8 bases between. This CDR3 is built from 14 residues.

This rearrangement joins TRBV6-6 to TRBJ2-5, with D uncertain. There are 11 residues in the CDR3. Germline V gene data show CDR1 as MNHNY and CDR2 as SVGAGI (reference sequence). V was shortened by 7 bases and J by 2 bases, with 5 bases between the two germline ends. The CDR3 sequence: CASIGQETQYF. The CDR3 region has the DNA TGTGCCAGCATAGGGCAAGAGACCCAGTACTTC.

The chain joins TRBV7-9 to TRBJ1-2; weak D call: TRBD1 (5 bases). The CDR3 is 16 residues long. Germline CDR1 SEHNR, CDR2 FQNEAQ (reference sequence). The V and J ends lost 6 bases and 12 bases respectively, with 29 bases between them. CDR3 DNA sequence: TGTGCCAGCAGTCTTGGGTTGGACCGGGACCCTAGGGAGGACACCTTC. Translation: CASSLGLDRDPREDTF.

V is TRBV25-1 and J is TRBJ1-1, with 8 bases fitting TRBD1. The CDR3 sequence is 15 residues long. Per the germline V gene, CDR1 is MGHDK and CDR2 is SYGVNS. Unmatched junction bases numbered 6, after V lost 4 bases and J lost 2 bases. The CDR3 spells CASSATGTGNTEAFF. The CDR3 DNA sequence: TGTGCCAGCAGTGCTACCGGGACAGGCAACACTGAAGCTTTCTTT.

The rearrangement joins TRBV15 to TRBJ1-4, with D tentatively TRBD1 (6 bases). CDR1 and CDR2 (germline): LNHNV, YYDKDF (reference sequence). The CDR3 covers 14 residues. The V gene lost 1 base and the J gene lost 5 bases, with 8 bases spanning the gap. The CDR3 spells CATSRGQENEKLFF. The CDR3 DNA sequence: TGTGCCACCAGCAGAGGACAGGAAAATGAAAAACTGTTTTTT.

The rearrangement uses TRBV18 and TRBJ2-3; TRBD2 might be the D (6 bases). Germline CDR1 is KGHSH and CDR2 is LQKENI. Deletions cut 6 bases from V and 4 bases from J, with 17 bases between. The CDR3 is 15 residues long. For the CDR3, the DNA is TGTGCCAGCTCCTTGAGCGGAGGGCCCCCAGATACGCAGTATTTT. Encoded protein: CASSLSGGPPDTQYF.

The gene calls are TRBV19 and TRBJ1-1; 7 nucleotides agree with TRBD1. The ends lost 7 bases at V and 8 bases at J; junction bases unmatched: 13. The CDR3 has 14 residues. Germline values: CDR1 LNHDA, CDR2 SQIVND (reference sequence). Here the CDR3 DNA reads TGTGCCAGTAATGCGGGGAGTCGGACAGGAGAAGCTTTCTTT. Protein: CASNAGSRTGEAFF.

The V call is TRBV28, the J call TRBJ2-1; no firm D call. This CDR3 is built from 13 residues. Trimming left V 6 bases short and J 4 bases short, with 10 bases between. Germline V gene sequence: CDR1 MDHEN, CDR2 SYDVKM. CDR3 DNA: TGTGCCAGCAGCCCACCTCCGTACAATGAGCAGTTCTTC. It encodes CASSPPPYNEQFF. Drawing the rest from reference TRBV28 and TRBJ2-1, the complete variable domain is DVKVTQSSRYLVKRTGEKVFLECVQDMDHENMFWYRQDPGLGLRLIYFSYDVKMKEKGDIPEGYSVSREKKERFSLILESASTNQTSMYLCASSPPPYNEQFFGPGTRLTVL.

The chain recombines TRBV6-1 with TRBJ1-1; 9 bases are shared with TRBD1. The germline V gene encodes CDR1 MNHNS and CDR2 SASEGT. The ends lost 4 bases at V and 5 bases at J; junction bases unmatched: 8. The CDR3 length is 15 residues. Here the CDR3 reads CASSGEQGARTEAFF. CDR3 DNA: TGTGCCAGCAGTGGAGAACAGGGGGCGAGGACTGAAGCTTTCTTT.

CDR3 loop: CASSYTGQGSQPQHF. In nucleotides, the CDR3 is TGTGCCAGCAGTTACACCGGACAGGGAAGTCAGCCCCAGCATTTT. The chain uses TRBV6-5 and TRBJ1-5; 8 positions match TRBD1. V lost 2 bases to trimming and J lost 6 bases; unmatched junction nucleotides: 6. There are 15 residues in the CDR3. Germline V gives CDR1 MNHEY, CDR2 SVGAGI.

This clone was detected only once. This chain joins TRBV29-1 and TRBJ2-1, with 7 bases matching TRBD1. CDR1 and CDR2 from the germline V gene are SQVTM and ANQGSEA. This CDR3 has 13 amino acids. V shed 6 bases, J shed 8 bases, and the junction held 10 bases outside the gene matches. This CDR3 reads CSVAMRQGDEQFF. In DNA form, the CDR3 reads TGCAGCGTCGCAATGCGACAGGGCGATGAGCAGTTCTTC.

The rearrangement links TRBV11-2 to TRBJ2-7; 8 positions match TRBD1. The CDR3 length is 14 residues. V gave up 5 bases and J gave up 2 bases; unmatched junction bases: 5. The V gene's germline CDR1 is SGHAT and CDR2 FQNNGV. CDR3 sequence: CASSPRGLTYEQYF. As DNA, the CDR3 is TGTGCCAGCAGCCCCAGGGGGCTGACCTACGAGCAGTACTTC.

The V call is TRBV7-3, the J call TRBJ1-1, with D maybe TRBD1 (6 bases). CDR1 and CDR2 from the germline V gene are SGHTA and FQGTGA. Trimming shortened V by 2 bases and J by 0 bases, and 10 bases separated the two germline ends. This CDR3 has 15 amino acids. CDR3 in amino acids: CASSLVGQMNTEAFF. The CDR3 nucleotides are TGTGCCAGCAGCTTAGTTGGACAGATGAACACTGAAGCTTTCTTT.

The chain joins TRBV28 to TRBJ1-2, with 11 bases identical to TRBD1. V trimming: 1 base; J trimming: 8 bases; junction bases outside the gene matches: 9. Germline CDR1 is MDHEN and CDR2 is SYDVKM. This CDR3 spans 16 amino acids. The CDR3 loop is CASSLSLGQGAKGYTF. CDR3 DNA: TGTGCCAGCAGTTTATCACTCGGACAGGGGGCGAAGGGCTACACCTTC.

V usage is TRBV7-7 and J usage is TRBJ2-3; 10 nucleotides align to TRBD2. The V gene's germline CDR1 is SSHAT and CDR2 FNYEAQ (reference sequence). Trimming at V came to 5 bases and at J to 0 bases, leaving 2 bases not matched to a gene. The CDR3 covers 15 residues. The CDR3 DNA follows: TGTGCCAGCAGCGAGACTAGCGGGAGCACAGATACGCAGTATTTT. The encoded protein is CASSETSGSTDTQYF.

The chain joins TRBV5-1 to TRBJ2-5, with 9 nucleotides matching TRBD2. The length of the CDR3 is 14 residues. The V gene's germline CDR1 is SGHRS and CDR2 YFSETQ. J was trimmed by 5 bases and V by 0 bases; bases with no gene match: 2. This chain's CDR3 is CASSLDLAGETQYF. The CDR3 DNA is TGCGCCAGCAGCTTGGACCTAGCGGGGGAGACCCAGTACTTC.

This clone was found once. The V gene is TRBV15, the J gene TRBJ1-4; D unresolved. Looked up from germline, CDR1 is LNHNV and CDR2 is YYDKDF (reference sequence). Trimming removed 1 base at V and 5 bases at J, with 17 bases between. The CDR3 is made up of 17 amino acids. The CDR3, as DNA: TGTGCCACCAGCAGAGGGTCCCCAGGATCCGGGAATGAAAAACTGTTTTTT. Its protein is CATSRGSPGSGNEKLFF.

The chain has TRBV5-4 and TRBJ2-5; no clear D gene. Trimming removed 2 bases at V and 7 bases at J, with 15 bases between. Germline CDR1 and CDR2: SGHNT and YYREEE (reference sequence). This CDR3 is 14 amino acids long. The CDR3: CASSFGGGVGTQYF. The CDR3 DNA reads as TGTGCCAGCAGCTTTGGTGGTGGGGTAGGGACCCAGTACTTC.

The V and J genes are TRBV6-5 and TRBJ1-2; the match to TRBD1 covers 7 bases. The CDR3 consists of 14 residues. Germline trimming cut 6 bases from V and 8 bases from J; bases unmatched to any gene: 12. CDR1 is MNHEY and CDR2 is SVGAGI in the germline V gene. The CDR3 loop is CASSLDRLTGGYTF. In nucleotides, the CDR3 is TGTGCCAGCAGCCTGGACAGGTTAACGGGAGGCTACACCTTC.